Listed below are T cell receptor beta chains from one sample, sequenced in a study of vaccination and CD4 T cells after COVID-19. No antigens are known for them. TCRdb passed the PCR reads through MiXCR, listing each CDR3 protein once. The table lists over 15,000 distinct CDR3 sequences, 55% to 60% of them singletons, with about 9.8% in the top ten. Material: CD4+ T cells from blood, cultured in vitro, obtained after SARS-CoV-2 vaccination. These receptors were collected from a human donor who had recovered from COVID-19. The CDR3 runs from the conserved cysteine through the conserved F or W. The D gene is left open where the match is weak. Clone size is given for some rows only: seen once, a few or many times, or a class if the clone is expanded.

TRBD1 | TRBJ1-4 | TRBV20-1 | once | CSAGQEREKLFF | TGCAGCGCAGGACAGGAGAGAGAAAAACTGTTTTTT
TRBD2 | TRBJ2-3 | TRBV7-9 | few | CASSLAGGKTDTQYF | TGTGCCAGCAGCTTAGCGGGAGGGAAAACAGATACGCAGTATTTT
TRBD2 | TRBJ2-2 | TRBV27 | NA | CASSWGLAGAGELFF | TGTGCCAGCAGTTGGGGACTAGCGGGGGCCGGGGAGCTGTTTTTT
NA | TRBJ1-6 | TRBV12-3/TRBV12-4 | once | CASSLAEGRVSPLHF | TGTGCCAGCAGTTTAGCAGAGGGAAGGGTTTCACCCCTCCACTTT
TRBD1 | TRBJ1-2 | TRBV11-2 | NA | CASSSGQPGDYGYTF | TGTGCCAGCAGCTCGGGACAGCCCGGGGACTATGGCTACACCTTC
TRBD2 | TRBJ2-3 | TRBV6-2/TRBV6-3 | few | CASQRDDIDTQYF | TGTGCCAGTCAGCGGGATGATATAGATACGCAGTATTTT
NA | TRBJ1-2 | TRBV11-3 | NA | CASSLDWQSNYGYTF | TGTGCCAGCAGCTTAGATTGGCAGTCTAACTATGGCTACACCTTC
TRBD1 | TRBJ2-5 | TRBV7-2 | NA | CASSLQTGAETQYF | TGTGCCAGCAGCTTACAGACAGGGGCAGAGACCCAGTACTTC
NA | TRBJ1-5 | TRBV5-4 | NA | CASSLDGYREDQPQHF | TGTGCCAGCAGCTTGGATGGTTACAGGGAAGATCAGCCCCAGCATTTT
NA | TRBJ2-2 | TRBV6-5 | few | CASSYSRGSGELFF | TGTGCCAGCAGTTACTCCAGGGGTTCCGGGGAGCTGTTTTTT
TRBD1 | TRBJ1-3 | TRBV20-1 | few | CSAPARPGQGASGNTIYF | TGCAGTGCTCCTGCCCGACCGGGACAGGGGGCGTCTGGAAACACCATATATTTT
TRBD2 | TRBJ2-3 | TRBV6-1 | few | CASRRRTSGRAPDTQYF | TGTGCCAGCAGGCGTAGGACTAGCGGGAGGGCCCCAGATACGCAGTATTTT
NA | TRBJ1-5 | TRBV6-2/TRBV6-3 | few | CASSYSETLPPDQPQHF | TGTGCCAGCAGTTACAGCGAGACCCTGCCTCCGGATCAGCCCCAGCATTTT
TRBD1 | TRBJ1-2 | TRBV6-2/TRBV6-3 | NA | CASLGQVSYGYTF | TGTGCCAGTCTGGGACAGGTGTCCTATGGCTACACCTTC
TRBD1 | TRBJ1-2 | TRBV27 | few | CASSLYNRGGYTF | TGTGCCAGCAGTTTATATAACAGGGGTGGCTACACCTTC
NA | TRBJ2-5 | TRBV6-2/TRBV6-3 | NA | CASNHGSKETQYF | TGTGCCAGCAACCACGGTTCCAAGGAGACCCAGTACTTC
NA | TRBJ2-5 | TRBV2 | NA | CASSLDGKETQYF | TGTGCCAGCAGTTTGGACGGTAAAGAGACCCAGTACTTC
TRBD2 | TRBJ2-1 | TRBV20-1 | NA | CSARNPLAGGPNEQFF | TGCAGTGCTAGAAACCCACTAGCGGGGGGGCCGAATGAGCAGTTCTTC
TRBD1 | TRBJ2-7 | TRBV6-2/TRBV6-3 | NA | CASSSGQGASYEQYF | TGTGCCAGCAGTTCGGGACAGGGGGCGTCCTACGAGCAGTACTTC
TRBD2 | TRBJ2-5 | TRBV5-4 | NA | CASSRPSGGGETQYF | TGTGCCAGCAGCAGGCCTAGCGGGGGGGGCGAGACCCAGTACTTC
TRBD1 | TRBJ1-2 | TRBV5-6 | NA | CASGLVDRGYGYTF | TGTGCCAGCGGCTTGGTCGACAGGGGGTATGGCTACACCTTC
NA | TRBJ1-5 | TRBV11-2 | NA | CASSLDWQGNQPQHF | TGTGCCAGCAGCTTAGATTGGCAGGGCAATCAGCCCCAGCATTTT
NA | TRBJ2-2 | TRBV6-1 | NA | CASSESRLAGELFF | TGTGCCAGCAGTGAATCCCGACTGGCCGGGGAGCTGTTTTTT
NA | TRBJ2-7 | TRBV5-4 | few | CASSLASGNGYEQYF | TGTGCCAGCAGCTTGGCATCGGGGAATGGCTACGAGCAGTACTTC
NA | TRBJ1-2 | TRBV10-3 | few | CAISGNERFSGYTF | TGTGCCATCAGTGGTAATGAAAGGTTCTCTGGCTACACCTTC
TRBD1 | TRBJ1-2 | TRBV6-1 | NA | CASKKGTGTGSYGYTF | TGTGCCAGCAAAAAGGGGACCGGGACAGGGAGCTATGGCTACACCTTC